Below are 15 T cell receptor beta chains sequenced from a single sample in a study of blood T cells in healthy people across ages. Then a second PCR, running about 6 to 11 cycles, was carried out with a sample-barcoded 5' primer and a J-beta primer mix. TCRdb recomputed calls from the 5' RACE reads with MiXCR, one row per CDR3 protein. The table lists over 1,200,000 distinct CDR3 sequences, around 59% of them singletons. The sequenced material came from blood. Receptor source: a man younger than 35 in good health.

The CDR3 nucleotides are TGCGCCAGCAGCCAAGCAGGTGTCAATGAGCAGTTCTTC. Protein sequence: CASSQAGVNEQFF. J is TRBJ2-7 and V is TRBV4-1; D uncertain. The DNA end is a closer match to TRBJ2-1, so the J assignment may be wrong. Germline CDR1 and CDR2: MGHRA and YSYEKL. The length of the CDR3 is 13 residues.

This sequence joins TRBV2 and TRBJ2-1; the D call may be TRBD1 or TRBD2 (5 bases each). The CDR3 runs 16 residues. Germline V gene sequence: CDR1 SNHLY, CDR2 FYNNEI. The V end lost 4 bases, the J end lost 7 bases, and 20 bases lay between the germline ends. The CDR3 coding sequence is TGTGCCAGCAGTGGAATTGGGACCAGCGGTCCGAATGAGCAGTTCTTC. Protein sequence: CASSGIGTSGPNEQFF.

This clonotype showed up many times. Germline and junction disagree at one end, which may indicate a read error. The V and J genes are TRBV12-3 or TRBV12-4 and TRBJ1-2, with 7 bases matching TRBD1. There are 13 residues in the CDR3. The CDR3: CASSVGQNYGYTF. CDR3 DNA: TGCGCCAGCAGCGTGGGACAGAACTATGGCTACACCTTC.

This chain connects TRBV5-1 to TRBJ1-5; perhaps TRBD1 as D (5 bases). Germline CDR1 and CDR2: SGHRS and YFSETQ. This CDR3 has 13 amino acids. V gave up 7 bases and J gave up 4 bases, with 12 bases separating them. DNA of the CDR3: TGCGCCAGCCAAAGGGGCCCTAATCAGCCCCAGCATTTT. Its translation is CASQRGPNQPQHF.

V and J are TRBV6-1 and TRBJ2-5, with D uncertain. The V gene lost 11 bases and the J gene lost 0 bases, with 19 bases spanning the gap. Germline loops: CDR1 MNHNS, CDR2 SASEGT. This CDR3 is built from 15 residues. The CDR3 is CAGRCGETDQETQYF. CDR3 nucleotide sequence: TGTGCCGGACGATGTGGAGAAACCGACCAAGAGACCCAGTACTTC.

This clonotype came up once. V and J are TRBV7-9 and TRBJ2-3; D call uncertain. Germline loops: CDR1 SEHNR, CDR2 FQNEAQ (reference sequence). The CDR3 covers 13 residues. Trimming took off 5 bases at V and 2 bases at J, with 8 bases between the two ends. This chain's CDR3 is CASSHEFTDTQYF. DNA for the CDR3: TGTGCCAGCAGCCATGAATTCACAGATACGCAGTATTTT. The complete variable domain, with remaining parts taken from reference TRBV7-9 and TRBJ2-3, reads DTGVSQNPRHKITKRGQNVTFRCDPISEHNRLYWYRQTLGQGPEFLTYFQNEAQLEKSRLLSDRFSAERPKGSFSTLEIQRTEQGDSAMYLCASSHEFTDTQYFGPGTRLTVL.

This chain connects TRBV6-5 to TRBJ1-5; no clear D. Between the trimmed V and J ends, which lost 5 bases and 3 bases, there was a span of 8 bases. Germline CDR1 reads MNHEY; CDR2 reads SVGAGI. The CDR3 extends over 13 amino acids. The CDR3 spells CASSTDPNQPQHF. The CDR3, as DNA: TGTGCCAGCAGTACTGACCCCAATCAGCCCCAGCATTTT.

This clonotype was counted only a few times. This chain joins TRBV4-1 and TRBJ2-7; D is unresolved. Germline CDR1 MGHRA, CDR2 YSYEKL. The V and J ends lost 0 bases and 6 bases respectively, with 9 bases between them. This CDR3 region has 13 residues. The CDR3 DNA follows: TGCGCCAGCAGCCAAGACGAGTGGGGCGAGCAGTACTTC. Translated, it gives CASSQDEWGEQYF.

This clonotype was detected once. The chain joins TRBV28 to TRBJ2-5; no reliable D call. The CDR3 consists of 14 residues. V lost 0 bases, J lost 0 bases, and 5 bases lay in between. Germline V lookup: CDR1 MDHEN, CDR2 SYDVKM. The CDR3: CASSLWVYQETQYF. CDR3 coding DNA: TGTGCCAGCAGTTTATGGGTGTACCAAGAGACCCAGTACTTC.

The chain couples TRBV7-2 to TRBJ2-7; possibly TRBD2 for D (7 bases). Gene TRBJ2-5 matches the end of the DNA better, so the J call may be wrong. CDR1 is SGHTA and CDR2 is FQGNSA in the germline V gene. CDR3 length: 14 amino acids. CDR3 loop: CASSRNGGRETQYF. CDR3 DNA: TGTGCCAGCAGCCGCAACGGGGGGCGGGAGACCCAGTACTTC.

The gene calls are TRBV12-3 or TRBV12-4 and TRBJ1-2, with 7 nucleotides matching TRBD1. The length of the CDR3 is 12 residues. V shed 0 bases and J 9 bases; nucleotides not matched to a gene: 1. The CDR3 region is CASSLATGSYTF. For the CDR3, the DNA is TGTGCCAGCAGTTTAGCGACAGGGAGCTACACCTTC.

V is TRBV12-3 or TRBV12-4 and J is TRBJ2-2, with 9 nucleotides matching TRBD1. V dropped 6 bases and J dropped 6; count of bases not matched to a gene: 8. This CDR3 comprises 15 residues. The CDR3 DNA reads as TGTGCCAGCAGCACCGGGACAGGGAAGCCCGGGGAGCTGTTTTTT. This translates into CASSTGTGKPGELFF.

This clonotype occurred a few times. J is TRBJ1-5 and V is TRBV10-3, with D unresolved. CDR3 size: 14 residues. Germline V gene data show CDR1 as ENHRY and CDR2 as SYGVKD. V was cut by 2 bases and J by 13 bases, with 18 bases left in between. The CDR3 sequence is CAISEEHQTSSQHF. The CDR3 DNA reads TGTGCCATCAGTGAGGAACACCAAACATCCAGTCAGCATTTT.

The gene calls are TRBV4-1 and TRBJ2-7, with 8 bases identical to TRBD2. The CDR3 covers 16 residues. The germline gives CDR1 MGHRA, CDR2 YSYEKL. After removal of 4 bases from V and 1 base from J, the junction contained 9 bases not matched to a gene. The CDR3 loop reads CASSPGGGRNSYEQYF. The CDR3 DNA reads as TGCGCCAGCAGCCCCGGGGGCGGGAGGAATTCCTACGAGCAGTACTTC.

This chain connects TRBV12-3 or TRBV12-4 to TRBJ1-6; possibly TRBD1 for D (6 bases). V dropped 4 bases and J dropped 0 bases, with 16 bases sitting between them. CDR3 size: 18 residues. The CDR3 region has the DNA TGTGCCAGCAGTTGGGACACTCCAGGGAGCTCCTATAATTCACCCCTCCACTTT. Its translation is CASSWDTPGSSYNSPLHF.